This is a list of T cell receptor beta chains from one sample in a study of T cells after yellow fever vaccination. MiXCR, run by TCRdb on the 5' RACE reads, gives a single entry per CDR3 protein. The sample carries around 600,000 distinct CDR3 sequences, approximately 13% recorded once. The source was PBMCs, collected on the day of the yellow fever booster vaccination. The receptors here all came from a man aged 25 to 45 who received the YFV17D yellow fever vaccine. CDR3s include the opening cysteine and the closing phenylalanine or tryptophan.

v_gene	j_gene	CDR3aa
TRBV5-6	TRBJ2-2	CASSHGQGAMAGELFF
TRBV7-9	TRBJ2-1	CASSPRDSAYNEQFF
TRBV7-9	TRBJ1-4	CASSLDLGKLFF
TRBV5-1	TRBJ2-1	CASRFGLAGSSYNEQFF
TRBV12-3/TRBV12-4	TRBJ2-7	CASSLKVSEQYF
TRBV20-1	TRBJ2-2	CSARFRGSHAGELFF
TRBV18	TRBJ2-5	CASSPEGEETQYF
TRBV27	TRBJ2-4	CASSTWDRQNIQYF
TRBV9	TRBJ2-5	CASSSDRVQETQYF
TRBV29-1	TRBJ2-7	CSVEGRAYEQYF
TRBV5-1	TRBJ1-1	CASSLTRGTGNTEAFF
TRBV4-3	TRBJ2-7	CASSNRGADEQYF
TRBV28	TRBJ1-4	CASSLADETGREKLFF
TRBV6-5	TRBJ1-2	CASSYSVGPYGYTF
TRBV12-3/TRBV12-4	TRBJ2-5	CASSFGGPRGGETQYF
TRBV12-3/TRBV12-4	TRBJ2-1	CASSLGAGGINEQFF
TRBV20-1	TRBJ2-7	CSASGTVGFEQYF
TRBV7-8	TRBJ2-7	CASSSPRGFGYEQYF
TRBV19	TRBJ2-7	CASSVTVNSYEQYF
TRBV29-1	TRBJ1-5	CSVGQGAFQPQHF
TRBV19	TRBJ2-2	CASSIRGGGTGELFF
TRBV24-1	TRBJ2-1	CATSAPEAGDEQFF
TRBV11-3	TRBJ2-1	CASSLETSGVYNEQFF
TRBV5-1	TRBJ2-5	CASTPATTQETQYF
TRBV29-1	TRBJ1-1	CSVQVGGPNTEAFF
TRBV20-1	TRBJ2-2	CSARDSARNTGELFF
TRBV7-8	TRBJ2-3	CASRPTFSSTDTQYF
TRBV19	TRBJ2-3	CASSIVQLAGVSDTQYF
TRBV10-3	TRBJ2-5	CAISESVGQPETQYF
TRBV12-3/TRBV12-4	TRBJ1-2	CASISQVGQINGYTF
TRBV7-2	TRBJ2-7	CASSLGKYEQYF
TRBV20-1	TRBJ2-5	CSARPTSGSSETQYF
TRBV7-9	TRBJ2-1	CASGGLINEQFF
TRBV5-1	TRBJ2-1	CASSLVLNSGQFF
TRBV19	TRBJ1-5	CASSPSVAPQHF
TRBV3-1	TRBJ2-1	CASSQRGASGRVGSYNEQFF
TRBV29-1	TRBJ2-3	CSVEAQGGDTQYF
TRBV4-2	TRBJ2-5	CASSQGQYQETQYF